A selection of T cell receptor beta chains follows, all from one sample in a study of cytomegalovirus exposure and HLA in healthy donors. The assay was immunoSEQ multiplex PCR, and TCRdb's table has in-frame clones only and misses some. The repertoire holds roughly 120,000 clones, approximately 78% seen once, with around 3.9% in the top ten. The sequenced material came from PBMCs. The origin of the receptors is a man aged 35 to 55 in good health and CMV-seronegative. Both conserved end residues are part of each CDR3. A D gene is named only where the DNA matches it firmly. A row's size may be missing; if present it is once, few, many or a size class.

TRBV5-4,TRBJ1-2,15,TRBD1,NA,CASSEWTGANYGYTF,TGTGCCAGCAGCGAATGGACAGGAGCCAACTATGGCTACACCTTC
TRBV5-6,TRBJ1-6,16,NA,NA,CASSEDPQGKHSPLHF,TGTGCCAGCAGCGAAGACCCCCAGGGCAAACATTCACCCCTCCACTTT
TRBV15,TRBJ2-5,16,TRBD2,NA,CATSGRLAGNQETQYF,TGTGCCACCAGCGGCAGACTAGCGGGGAACCAAGAGACCCAGTACTTC
TRBV11-3,TRBJ2-7,13,NA,NA,CASSLLASGEQYF,TGTGCCAGCAGCTTGCTTGCCTCCGGCGAGCAGTACTTC
TRBV4-2,TRBJ2-1,16,TRBD2,NA,CASSQELAGGPPEQFF,TGTGCCAGCAGCCAGGAACTAGCGGGGGGGCCCCCTGAGCAGTTCTTC
TRBV6-5,TRBJ2-5,13,NA,NA,CASSPAHSVEQYF,TGTGCCAGCAGTCCTGCCCACAGTGTTGAGCAGTACTTC
TRBV7-3,TRBJ2-7,14,NA,NA,CASSPSAGTYEQYF,TGTGCCAGCAGCCCCTCTGCCGGGACCTACGAGCAGTACTTC
TRBV6-4,TRBJ1-6,13,NA,NA,CASSDSGASPLHF,TGTGCCAGCAGTGACTCGGGGGCTTCACCCCTCCACTTT
TRBV5-1,TRBJ1-3,15,NA,NA,CASSFDSSRGNTIYF,TGCGCCAGCAGCTTCGACAGTTCGAGAGGAAACACCATATATTTT
TRBV6-5,TRBJ1-3,14,TRBD1,NA,CASIPGGSQGTIYF,TGTGCCAGCATCCCAGGGGGTTCCCAAGGCACCATATATTTT
TRBV7-3,TRBJ1-6,17,NA,NA,CASSRTYQVNKDSPLHF,TGTGCCAGCAGCAGAACTTACCAGGTCAATAAGGATTCACCCCTCCACTTT
TRBV4-1,TRBJ2-7,16,NA,NA,CASSQGLEGRAHEQYF,TGCGCCAGCAGCCAAGGCTTGGAGGGCAGGGCCCACGAGCAGTACTTC
TRBV27,TRBJ2-1,15,NA,NA,CASSFTSNGYNEQFF,TGTGCCAGCAGTTTTACTAGCAATGGCTACAATGAGCAGTTCTTC
TRBV14,TRBJ2-3,16,NA,NA,CASSQEGRAFTDTQYF,TGTGCCAGCAGCCAAGAGGGCAGGGCTTTCACAGATACGCAGTATTTT
TRBV2,TRBJ1-1,13,NA,NA,CASMETENTEAFF,TGTGCCAGCATGGAGACAGAGAACACTGAAGCTTTCTTT
TRBV7-4,TRBJ2-1,17,TRBD2,NA,CASSLETTSGSYNEQFF,TGTGCCAGCAGCTTAGAAACGACTAGCGGGAGTTACAATGAGCAGTTCTTC
TRBV7-9,TRBJ1-2,13,NA,NA,CASSPGLILGYTF,TGTGCCAGCAGCCCGGGATTAATCTTGGGCTACACCTTC
TRBV7-8,TRBJ1-2,16,NA,few,CASSKTRTPPSGGYTF,TGTGCCAGCAGCAAGACACGGACACCTCCCTCCGGAGGCTACACCTTC
TRBV5-6,TRBJ2-5,15,TRBD1,NA,CASSLLGQEQETQYF,TGTGCCAGCAGCTTATTGGGACAGGAACAAGAGACCCAGTACTTC
TRBV5-8,TRBJ2-3,16,TRBD2,NA,CASSLAAGGGTDTQYF,TGTGCCAGCAGCTTAGCAGCGGGGGGCGGCACAGATACGCAGTATTTT
TRBV4-3,TRBJ1-2,14,NA,NA,CASSQDMARGDYTF,TGCGCCAGCAGCCAAGATATGGCCAGGGGTGACTACACCTTC
TRBV7-2,TRBJ1-2,14,NA,NA,CASSLAEGNYGYTF,TGTGCCAGCAGCTTAGCGGAGGGTAACTATGGCTACACCTTC
TRBV12-5,TRBJ2-1,17,TRBD2,few,CASGLVAAGRERNEQFF,TGTGCTAGTGGTTTGGTAGCGGCAGGGAGGGAGAGAAATGAGCAGTTCTTC
TRBV7-9,TRBJ2-5,13,NA,NA,CASSLESQETQYF,TGTGCCAGCAGCTTAGAGAGCCAAGAGACCCAGTACTTC
TRBV19,TRBJ2-5,14,NA,NA,CASSMGERGETQYF,TGTGCCAGTAGTATGGGCGAGAGGGGGGAGACCCAGTACTTC
TRBV6-1,TRBJ2-5,14,TRBD2,NA,CASSLAGRQETQYF,TGTGCCAGCAGCCTAGCGGGGAGACAAGAGACCCAGTACTTC
TRBV11-1,TRBJ2-1,14,TRBD1,few,CASSSGQGGDEQFF,TGTGCCAGCAGCTCGGGACAGGGAGGCGATGAGCAGTTCTTC
TRBV5-4,TRBJ2-3,14,TRBD2,NA,CASRPSGSTDTQYF,TGTGCCAGCAGACCTAGCGGGAGCACAGATACGCAGTATTTT
TRBV19,TRBJ1-5,15,TRBD1,NA,CASREPGQVAWPQHF,TGTGCCAGCCGAGAACCGGGACAGGTTGCGTGGCCCCAGCATTTT
TRBV6-5,TRBJ2-3,13,NA,NA,CASSYDRTDTQYF,TGTGCCAGCAGTTACGATCGGACAGATACGCAGTATTTT
TRBV11-2,TRBJ2-7,15,TRBD2,NA,CASSLGLWKSYEQYF,TGTGCCAGCAGCTTGGGACTATGGAAGAGTTACGAGCAGTACTTC
TRBV11-2,TRBJ2-7,13,NA,NA,CASSRQLSPEQYF,TGTGCCAGCAGCCGACAGCTCTCCCCCGAGCAGTACTTC
TRBV9,TRBJ1-2,13,NA,few,CASSVEGMWGYTF,TGTGCCAGCAGCGTGGAGGGTATGTGGGGCTACACCTTC
TRBV4-1,TRBJ2-4,14,NA,NA,CASSQYLAKNIQYF,TGCGCCAGCAGCCAATATCTAGCCAAAAACATTCAGTACTTC
TRBV7-2,TRBJ2-5,17,TRBD2,NA,CASSLKGGASGQETQYF,TGTGCCAGCAGCTTAAAGGGCGGGGCTAGCGGACAAGAGACCCAGTACTTC
TRBV6-6,TRBJ2-1,12,NA,NA,CASSSSNQWLFF,TGTGCCAGCAGTTCTAGTAACCAGTGGCTGTTCTTC
TRBV28,TRBJ2-2,16,TRBD1,NA,CASSQRGQGAIGELFF,TGTGCCAGCAGCCAGAGGGGCCAGGGGGCAATCGGGGAGCTGTTTTTT
TRBV7-2,TRBJ1-4,15,NA,NA,CASSLMGRPNEKLFF,TGTGCCAGCAGCTTAATGGGCAGACCTAATGAAAAACTGTTTTTT
TRBV11-2,TRBJ2-7,14,TRBD1,NA,CASSPGQGGYEQYF,TGTGCCAGCAGCCCTGGACAGGGTGGCTACGAGCAGTACTTC
TRBV2,TRBJ2-7,13,TRBD1,NA,CASFGQGSNEQYF,TGTGCCAGCTTCGGACAGGGGAGCAACGAGCAGTACTTC
TRBV6-5,TRBJ1-3,15,NA,once,CASSYTPGTGNTIYF,TGTGCCAGCAGTTACACCCCGGGGACTGGAAACACCATATATTTT
TRBV7-2,TRBJ1-6,15,TRBD1,NA,CASSLNRGGFSPLHF,TGTGCCAGCAGCTTAAACAGGGGGGGATTTTCACCCCTCCACTTT
TRBV7-8,TRBJ2-7,15,TRBD1,NA,CASSLFGQEALEQYF,TGTGCCAGCAGCCTCTTCGGACAGGAGGCCTTAGAGCAGTACTTC
TRBV5-6,TRBJ2-2,16,TRBD1,NA,CASSSDRNPYTGELFF,TGTGCCAGCAGCTCGGACAGGAACCCCTACACCGGGGAGCTGTTTTTT
TRBV6-1,TRBJ2-6,14,NA,NA,CASRASSGANVLTF,TGTGCCAGCAGGGCCAGCTCTGGGGCCAACGTCCTGACTTTC
TRBV27,TRBJ2-1,14,NA,few,CASSLPQGQNEQFF,TGTGCCAGCAGTTTACCCCAGGGTCAGAATGAGCAGTTCTTC
TRBV5-1,TRBJ2-7,19,TRBD2,NA,CASSLGAFGVLAGLTEQYF,TGCGCCAGCAGCTTAGGGGCGTTTGGCGTACTAGCGGGGCTTACCGAGCAGTACTTC
TRBV13,TRBJ1-2,14,NA,NA,CASRSQAAGYGYTF,TGTGCCAGCAGGAGCCAGGCCGCTGGCTATGGCTACACCTTC
TRBV18,TRBJ1-2,14,NA,few,CASSSTAESSGYTF,TGTGCCAGCTCTTCGACAGCTGAGTCGAGTGGCTACACCTTC
TRBV27,TRBJ2-5,15,NA,few,CASSLSTGFQETQYF,TGTGCCAGCAGTTTATCGACGGGATTCCAAGAGACCCAGTACTTC
TRBV7-9,TRBJ2-5,15,TRBD1,NA,CASSSGQGAGETQYF,TGTGCCAGCAGCTCGGGACAGGGGGCGGGGGAGACCCAGTACTTC
TRBV18,TRBJ1-2,15,TRBD1,NA,CASSPLGTGDYGYTF,TGTGCCAGCTCACCACTCGGGACAGGGGACTATGGCTACACCTTC
TRBV5-1,TRBJ2-2,18,NA,NA,CASSFDGATGLNTGELFF,TGCGCCAGCAGCTTTGATGGGGCGACGGGTTTAAACACCGGGGAGCTGTTTTTT
TRBV20-1,TRBJ2-5,11,TRBD1,few,CSAGTGETQYF,TGCAGTGCTGGGACAGGAGAGACCCAGTACTTC
TRBV9,TRBJ2-3,15,NA,NA,CASSVGSTSTDTQYF,TGTGCCAGCAGCGTAGGATCTACTAGCACAGATACGCAGTATTTT